A single sample gave rise to the 15 T cell receptor beta chains below, sequenced in a study of T cells in Graves' hyperthyroidism and ophthalmopathy. Using RNA transcripts as the source, TCR beta CDR3 regions were amplified. The HTBI primer set served for first-round RT-PCR of the TCR CDR3. From the multiplex PCR reads, TCRdb called clonotypes with MiXCR, one entry per CDR3 protein. Seen here are fewer than 600,000 distinct CDR3 sequences, around 15% observed once, and the top ten hold about 14%. The material sequenced was blood. Receptors originate from a woman aged 35 to 49 with Graves' hyperthyroidism.

This clonotype came up a few times. The chain recombines TRBV19 with TRBJ2-7; D gene unclear. V dropped 6 bases and J dropped 4 bases, with 16 bases sitting between them. In germline, CDR1 is LNHDA, CDR2 SQIVND (reference sequence). CDR3 length equals 14 residues. In nucleotides, the CDR3 is TGTGCCAGTAGCGGCGATCTAGGTAGTTACGAGCAGTACTTC. This codes for CASSGDLGSYEQYF.

This chain uses TRBV12-3 or TRBV12-4 with TRBJ1-4; no reliable D call. V dropped 5 bases and J dropped 6 bases, with 22 bases sitting between them. The CDR3 has 17 residues. The DNA for the CDR3 is TGTGCCAGCAGTCCGGAGGGTGTTGGCGGGTGGGATGAAAAACTGTTTTTT. It is translated as CASSPEGVGGWDEKLFF.

In this sample, this clonotype turned up many times. V is TRBV3-1 and J is TRBJ2-1; 8 positions match TRBD2. V shed 1 base, J shed 1 base, and the junction held 18 bases outside the gene matches. CDR3 size: 21 residues. Germline-derived CDR1 and CDR2 are LGHDT and YNNKEL (reference sequence). CDR3 nucleotide sequence: TGTGCCAGCAGCCAAGCGGGTAGCGGGACCTCACGAATCCGGTCCTACAATGAGCAGTTCTTC. This translates into CASSQAGSGTSRIRSYNEQFF.

This clonotype was seen at least ten times. V and J are TRBV12-3 or TRBV12-4 and TRBJ1-5; perhaps TRBD1 as D (5 bases). This CDR3 is 14 amino acids long. V lost 6 bases and J 6 bases, leaving 15 bases between the germline ends. The CDR3 DNA reads as TGTGCCAGCAGCCGTAAGACCAGGGTTCAGCCCCAGCATTTT. This codes for CASSRKTRVQPQHF.

The rearrangement uses TRBV29-1 and TRBJ2-4; 7 nucleotides agree with TRBD1. The CDR3 is 13 residues long. The germline gives CDR1 SQVTM, CDR2 ANQGSEA. V shed 4 bases, J shed 3 bases, and the junction held 3 bases outside the gene matches. In nucleotides, the CDR3 is TGCAGCGTTGGACAGGGTAGCAAAAACATTCAGTACTTC. The encoded protein is CSVGQGSKNIQYF.

A few counts support this clonotype. This rearrangement joins TRBV2 to TRBJ2-7, with 7 bases aligning to TRBD2. The CDR3 is 13 amino acids. V lost 4 bases and J lost 3; bases outside the gene matches: 3. Looked up from germline, CDR1 is SNHLY and CDR2 is FYNNEI. CDR3 DNA: TGTGCCAGCAGTGTTTCGGGAGGCTACGAGCAGTACTTC. It translates to CASSVSGGYEQYF.

This clonotype has just a few counts. This sequence joins TRBV4-1 and TRBJ2-1, with unresolved D. Germline CDR1 MGHRA, CDR2 YSYEKL. The CDR3 extends over 14 amino acids. Trimming left V 2 bases short and J 8 bases short, with 13 bases between. The CDR3 sequence: CASSQPLGSYEQFF. DNA of the CDR3: TGCGCCAGCAGCCAACCCTTGGGGTCCTATGAGCAGTTCTTC.

This clonotype was observed many times. This may be a read error, as it is one base from a much larger clone. The chain is built from TRBV27 and TRBJ2-7; D gene uncertain. In germline, CDR1 is MNHEY, CDR2 SMNVEV (reference sequence). V gave up 3 bases and J gave up 5 bases, with 14 bases separating them. The CDR3 runs to 14 residues. The CDR3 region is CASSLRRKSHEQYF. The CDR3 bases are TGTGCCAGCAGTTTGAGACGGAAGTCTCACGAGCAGTACTTC.

This clonotype was seen repeatedly, ten times or more. The chain has TRBV30 and TRBJ1-1; D possibly corresponds to TRBD1 (5 bases). The CDR3 is made up of 12 amino acids. Germline CDR1 is GTSNPN and CDR2 is SVGIG (reference sequence). V was shortened by 3 bases and J by 3 bases, with 8 bases between the two germline ends. Here the CDR3 DNA reads TGTGCCTGGAGACGACAGTACACTGAAGCTTTCTTT. This gives the protein CAWRRQYTEAFF.

The table lists this clonotype with a few counts. The gene calls are TRBV6-1 and TRBJ1-2; D not resolved. Trimming took off 5 bases at V and 9 bases at J, with 16 bases between the two ends. The CDR3 length is 13 residues. Germline V CDR1 and CDR2: MNHNS, SASEGT. The CDR3 loop reads CASSYDGVVRYTF. CDR3 DNA: TGTGCCAGCAGTTATGATGGGGTTGTTCGCTACACCTTC.

This clonotype was found many times. The chain combines TRBV12-3 or TRBV12-4 with TRBJ2-2; either TRBD1 or TRBD2 may supply D (5 bases each). The length of the CDR3 is 17 residues. V lost 10 bases, J lost 2 bases, and 23 bases lay in between. In DNA form, the CDR3 reads TGTGCCACCGACCCCCCCCCCGGGACGGCTAACACCGGGGAGCTGTTTTTT. Encoded protein: CATDPPPGTANTGELFF.

In this sample, this clonotype turned up many times. The J gene is TRBJ1-2, the V gene TRBV28; 8 nucleotides line up with TRBD1. V was pared by 6 bases and J by 5 bases, with 17 bases of the junction left unmatched. Germline lookup yields CDR1 MDHEN and CDR2 SYDVKM. There are 17 residues in the CDR3. The CDR3 region has the DNA TGTGCCAGCAGCTCAGTCCTTTTACAGGGGGATTTGTATGGCTACACCTTC. This gives the protein CASSSVLLQGDLYGYTF.

Many counts were recorded for this clonotype. The chain employs TRBV3-1 and TRBJ1-1; 7 nucleotides align to TRBD1. Germline CDR1 and CDR2: LGHDT and YNNKEL (reference sequence). The CDR3 contains 17 residues. The V segment lost 1 base and the J segment 4 bases; nucleotides outside the gene matches: 12. CDR3 nucleotide sequence: TGTGCCAGCAGCCAAGGTACTAGGTTTGCAGGGGGCACTGAAGCTTTCTTT. Translating gives CASSQGTRFAGGTEAFF.

In this sample, this clonotype turned up a few times. The rearrangement links TRBV5-1 to TRBJ2-7; 12 bases map to TRBD2. CDR1 is SGHRS and CDR2 is YFSETQ in the germline V gene. The CDR3 totals 19 residues. The V segment lost 0 bases and the J segment 4 bases; nucleotides outside the gene matches: 14. CDR3 sequence (DNA): TGCGCCAGCAGCTTGGATAGGACTAGCGGGACTCGTAACATGTACGAGCAGTACTTC. It codes for CASSLDRTSGTRNMYEQYF.

This clonotype was observed many times. This rearrangement joins TRBV3-1 to TRBJ1-1; D not resolved. The CDR3 covers 14 residues. Germline CDR1 reads LGHDT; CDR2 reads YNNKEL (reference sequence). The germline V and J ends were trimmed by 1 base and 0 bases, with 6 bases remaining between them. CDR3 DNA: TGTGCCAGCAGCCAAGGTGAGGTGAACACTGAAGCTTTCTTT. It is translated as CASSQGEVNTEAFF.